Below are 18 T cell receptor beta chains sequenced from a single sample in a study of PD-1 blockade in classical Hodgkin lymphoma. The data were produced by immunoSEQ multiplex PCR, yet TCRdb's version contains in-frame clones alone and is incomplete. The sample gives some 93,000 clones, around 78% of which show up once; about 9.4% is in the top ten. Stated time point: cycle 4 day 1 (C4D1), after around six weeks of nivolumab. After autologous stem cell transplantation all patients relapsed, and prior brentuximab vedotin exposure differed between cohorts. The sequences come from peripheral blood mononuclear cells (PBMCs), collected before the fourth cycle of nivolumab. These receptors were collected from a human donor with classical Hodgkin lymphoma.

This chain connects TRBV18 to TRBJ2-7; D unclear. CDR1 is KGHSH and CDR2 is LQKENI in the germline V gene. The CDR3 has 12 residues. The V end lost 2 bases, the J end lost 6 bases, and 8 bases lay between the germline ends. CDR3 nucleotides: TGTGCCAGCTCACCAAGGTCCCTCGAGCAGTACTTC. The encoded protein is CASSPRSLEQYF.

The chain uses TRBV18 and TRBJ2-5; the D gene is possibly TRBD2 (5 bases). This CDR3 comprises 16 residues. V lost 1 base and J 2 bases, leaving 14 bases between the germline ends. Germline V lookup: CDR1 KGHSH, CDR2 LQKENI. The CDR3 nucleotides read TGTGCCAGCTCACCACTGCCGGGGTTAGCACAAGAGACCCAGTACTTC. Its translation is CASSPLPGLAQETQYF.

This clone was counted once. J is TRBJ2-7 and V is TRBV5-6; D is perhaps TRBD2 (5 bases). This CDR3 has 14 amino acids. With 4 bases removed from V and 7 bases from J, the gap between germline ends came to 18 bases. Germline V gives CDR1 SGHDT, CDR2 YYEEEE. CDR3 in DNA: TGTGCCAGCAGCCCTGGTCTAGCCCGTACTGAGCAGTACTTC. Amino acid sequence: CASSPGLARTEQYF. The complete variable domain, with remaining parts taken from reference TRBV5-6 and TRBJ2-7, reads DAGVTQSPTHLIKTRGQQVTLRCSPKSGHDTVSWYQQALGQGPQFIFQYYEEEERQRGNFPDRFSGHQFPNYSSELNVNALLLGDSALYLCASSPGLARTEQYFGPGTRLTVT.

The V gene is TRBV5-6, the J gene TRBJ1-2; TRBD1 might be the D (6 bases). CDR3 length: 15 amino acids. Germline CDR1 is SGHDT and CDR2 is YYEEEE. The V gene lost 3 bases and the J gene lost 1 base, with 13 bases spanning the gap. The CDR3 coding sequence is TGTGCCAGCAGCTATGGGACACTTGGTAACTATGGCTACACCTTC. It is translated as CASSYGTLGNYGYTF.

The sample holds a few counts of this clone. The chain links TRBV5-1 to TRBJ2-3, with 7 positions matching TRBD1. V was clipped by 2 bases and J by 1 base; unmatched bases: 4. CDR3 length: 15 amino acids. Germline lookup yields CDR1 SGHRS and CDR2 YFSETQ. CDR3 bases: TGCGCCAGCAGCTTTAACAGGGGAGGCACAGATACGCAGTATTTT. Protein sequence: CASSFNRGGTDTQYF.

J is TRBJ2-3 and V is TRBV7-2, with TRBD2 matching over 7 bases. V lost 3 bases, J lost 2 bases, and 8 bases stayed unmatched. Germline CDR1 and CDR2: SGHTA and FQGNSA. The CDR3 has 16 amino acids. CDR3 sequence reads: CASSFLLAPDTDTQYF. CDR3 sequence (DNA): TGTGCCAGCAGCTTTTTACTAGCGCCAGACACAGATACGCAGTATTTT.

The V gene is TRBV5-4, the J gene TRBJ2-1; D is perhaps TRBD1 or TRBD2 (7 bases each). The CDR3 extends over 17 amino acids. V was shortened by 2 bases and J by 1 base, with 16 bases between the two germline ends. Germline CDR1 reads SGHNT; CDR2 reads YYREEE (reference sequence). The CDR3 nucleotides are TGTGCCAGCAGCTTAACCTCAGGGGGGGCGTCCTACAATGAGCAGTTCTTC. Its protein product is CASSLTSGGASYNEQFF.

The CDR3, as DNA: TGTGCCAGCTCCTTACAGGGTTTGGGTAATCAGCCCCAGCATTTT. It codes for CASSLQGLGNQPQHF. V and J are TRBV9 and TRBJ1-5; possible D gene TRBD1, 6 bases. V lost 7 bases, J lost 4 bases, and 18 bases lay in between. The CDR3 is 15 amino acids. Germline V CDR1 and CDR2: SGDLS, YYNGEE.

The CDR3 sequence: CASSISSFYNEQFF. The CDR3 DNA is TGTGCCAGTAGTATAAGTTCCTTCTACAATGAGCAGTTCTTC. The V and J genes are TRBV19 and TRBJ2-1; D is ambiguous. The CDR3 totals 14 residues. Germline assignment: CDR1 LNHDA and CDR2 SQIVND (reference sequence). V lost 2 bases to trimming and J lost 3 bases, with 8 bases between them.

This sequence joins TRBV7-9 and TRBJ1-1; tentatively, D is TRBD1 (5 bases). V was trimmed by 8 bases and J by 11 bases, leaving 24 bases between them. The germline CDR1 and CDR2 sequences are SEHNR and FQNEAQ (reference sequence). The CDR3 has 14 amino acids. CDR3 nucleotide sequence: TGTGCCAGCTCTCCTCAGGGCGCTGTAGGAAAGGCTTTCTTT. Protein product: CASSPQGAVGKAFF.

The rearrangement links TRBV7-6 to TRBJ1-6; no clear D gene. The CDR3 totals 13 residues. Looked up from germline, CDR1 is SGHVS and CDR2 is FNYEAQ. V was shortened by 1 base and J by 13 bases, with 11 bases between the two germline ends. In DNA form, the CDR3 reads TGTGCCAGCAGCTTAGAGCCCTCCCCTCCCCTCCACTTT. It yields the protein CASSLEPSPPLHF.

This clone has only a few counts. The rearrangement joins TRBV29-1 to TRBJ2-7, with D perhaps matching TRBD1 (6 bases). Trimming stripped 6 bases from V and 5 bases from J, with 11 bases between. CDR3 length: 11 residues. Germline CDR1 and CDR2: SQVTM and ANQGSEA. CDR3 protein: CSVAGADEQYF. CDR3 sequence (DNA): TGCAGCGTGGCAGGGGCCGACGAGCAGTACTTC.

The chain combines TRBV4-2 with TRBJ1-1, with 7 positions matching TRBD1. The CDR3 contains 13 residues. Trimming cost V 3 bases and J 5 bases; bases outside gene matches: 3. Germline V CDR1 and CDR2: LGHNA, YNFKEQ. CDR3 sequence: CASSQKGATEAFF. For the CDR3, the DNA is TGTGCCAGCAGCCAGAAGGGGGCAACTGAAGCTTTCTTT.

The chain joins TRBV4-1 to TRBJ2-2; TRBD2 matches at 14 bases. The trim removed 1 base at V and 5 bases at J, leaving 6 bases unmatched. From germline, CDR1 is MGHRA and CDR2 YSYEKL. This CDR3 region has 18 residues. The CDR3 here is CASSQAGLAGVGTGELFF. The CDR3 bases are TGCGCCAGCAGCCAAGCGGGACTAGCGGGGGTGGGAACCGGGGAGCTGTTTTTT.

CDR3 nucleotides: TGTGCCAGCACTCCCCCCGACGGGACAGATACGCAGTATTTT. It is translated as CASTPPDGTDTQYF. The chain joins TRBV6-5 to TRBJ2-3, with no clear D. The CDR3 contains 14 residues. The V gene lost 7 bases and the J gene lost 3 bases, with 14 bases spanning the gap. Germline V gene data show CDR1 as MNHEY and CDR2 as SVGAGI.

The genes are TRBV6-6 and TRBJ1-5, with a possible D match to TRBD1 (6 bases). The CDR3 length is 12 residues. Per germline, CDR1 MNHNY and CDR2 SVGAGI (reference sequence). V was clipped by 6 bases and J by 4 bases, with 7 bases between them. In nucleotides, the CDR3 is TGTGCCAGCAGCACAGGGAATCAGCCCCAGCATTTT. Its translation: CASSTGNQPQHF.

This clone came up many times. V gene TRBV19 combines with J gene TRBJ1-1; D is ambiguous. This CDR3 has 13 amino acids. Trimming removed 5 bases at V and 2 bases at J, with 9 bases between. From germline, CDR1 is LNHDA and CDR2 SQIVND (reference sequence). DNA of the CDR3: TGTGCCAGTAGTCCTCCCCTAAACACTGAAGCTTTCTTT. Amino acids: CASSPPLNTEAFF.

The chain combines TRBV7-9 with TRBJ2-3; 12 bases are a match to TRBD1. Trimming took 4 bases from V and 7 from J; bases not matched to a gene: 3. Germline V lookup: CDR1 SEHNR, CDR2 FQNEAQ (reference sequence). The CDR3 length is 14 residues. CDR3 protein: CASSSGTGGNTQYF. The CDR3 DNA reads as TGTGCCAGCAGCTCCGGGACAGGGGGCAATACGCAGTATTTT.